The 13 T cell receptor beta chains reported below all come from one sample, sequenced in a study of human T cells and chemical hapten exposure. Unfractionated whole blood yielded total RNA. Individual cDNA molecules (in the library) carried attached unique molecular identifiers. Via MiXCR, TCRdb re-called the reads, giving one row per CDR3 protein. Here the sample spans around 120,000 distinct CDR3 sequences, 6.5% to 10% being singletons. Material for sequencing was whole blood. These receptors were taken from a human donor in good health. Some clones in this sample may be carry-over from other donors' samples.

The sample holds a few counts of this clonotype. The chain is built from TRBV10-3 and TRBJ2-7; no definite D call. CDR1 is ENHRY and CDR2 is SYGVKD in the germline V gene. The CDR3 length is 14 residues. Trimming took 0 bases from V and 3 from J, leaving 9 bases between them. CDR3 loop: CAISESVADYEQYF. As DNA, the CDR3 is TGTGCCATCAGTGAGTCGGTCGCAGACTACGAGCAGTACTTC.

The V gene is TRBV5-1, the J gene TRBJ2-3; 9 bases align to TRBD1. The V and J ends lost 1 base and 4 bases, in that order; junction bases with no gene match: 7. This CDR3 is built from 16 residues. Germline lookup yields CDR1 SGHRS and CDR2 YFSETQ. The CDR3 sequence: CASSLMTGGGADTQYF. The CDR3 DNA is TGCGCCAGCAGCTTGATGACAGGGGGGGGCGCAGATACGCAGTATTTT.

The rearrangement joins TRBV27 to TRBJ2-2, with a weak D call TRBD1 (6 bases). The CDR3 consists of 15 residues. V dropped 6 bases and J dropped 2 bases, with 13 bases sitting between them. Germline V gene lookup returns CDR1 MNHEY and CDR2 SMNVEV (reference sequence). CDR3 amino acids: CASSIGTLNTGELFF. The CDR3 DNA reads TGTGCCAGCAGCATCGGGACATTAAACACCGGGGAGCTGTTTTTT.

This chain uses TRBV27 with TRBJ2-1; 7 bases map to TRBD2. The CDR3 is 15 residues long. After removal of 6 bases from V and 5 bases from J, the junction contained 10 bases not matched to a gene. The germline gives CDR1 MNHEY, CDR2 SMNVEV (reference sequence). Here the CDR3 reads CASRIIGGGHNEQFF. The DNA of the CDR3 is TGTGCCAGCAGAATTATTGGCGGGGGACACAATGAGCAGTTCTTC.

This clonotype was observed at least ten times. The genes are TRBV12-3 or TRBV12-4 and TRBJ1-1, with a tentative D call TRBD1 (6 bases). Trimming took 1 base from V and 7 from J, leaving 7 bases between them. This CDR3 has 12 amino acids. The CDR3 sequence: CASSLVGGEAFF. CDR3 nucleotides: TGTGCCAGCAGTTTAGTAGGGGGTGAAGCTTTCTTT.

This clonotype has just a few counts. The chain couples TRBV7-2 to TRBJ1-2; D is uncertain. CDR3 size: 14 residues. Trimming pared 4 bases from V and 6 bases from J, leaving 15 bases between. The V gene's germline CDR1 is SGHTA and CDR2 FQGNSA. The CDR3 is CASSWTLMENGYTF. CDR3 in DNA: TGTGCCAGCAGCTGGACCCTCATGGAGAATGGCTACACCTTC.

There are a few counts of this clonotype. The gene calls are TRBV19 and TRBJ1-2, with D perhaps matching TRBD1 (5 bases). CDR3 size: 14 residues. The germline gives CDR1 LNHDA, CDR2 SQIVND (reference sequence). The germline V and J ends were trimmed by 9 bases and 0 bases, with 14 bases remaining between them. The CDR3 region has the DNA TGTGCCAGCGCGGAGGGGACCCCTAACTATGGCTACACCTTC. As protein: CASAEGTPNYGYTF. Looking up the rest from reference TRBV19 and TRBJ1-2 gives the full variable domain: DGGITQSPKYLFRKEGQNVTLSCEQNLNHDAMYWYRQDPGQGLRLIYYSQIVNDFQKGDIAEGYSVSREKKESFPLTVTSAQKNPTAFYLCASAEGTPNYGYTFGSGTRLTVV.

This clonotype turned up a few times. V is TRBV12-5 and J is TRBJ1-5; 10 bases match TRBD1. The CDR3 spans 14 residues. CDR1 is LGHNT and CDR2 is FRNRAP in the germline V gene. Unmatched junction bases numbered 2, after V lost 5 bases and J lost 4 bases. This CDR3 reads CASGQGQGNQPQHF. The CDR3 nucleotides read TGTGCTAGTGGTCAGGGACAGGGGAATCAGCCCCAGCATTTT. Using reference TRBV12-5 and TRBJ1-5 for the parts outside the CDR3, the full variable domain is DARVTQTPRHKVTEMGQEVTMRCQPILGHNTVFWYRQTMMQGLELLAYFRNRAPLDDSGMPKDRFSAEMPDATLATLKIQPSEPRDSAVYFCASGQGQGNQPQHFGDGTRLSIL.

In its sample, this clonotype was seen a few times. The rearrangement uses TRBV5-4 and TRBJ2-5; TRBD2 agrees at 9 bases. The CDR3 has 16 amino acids. Looked up from germline, CDR1 is SGHNT and CDR2 is YYREEE (reference sequence). The trim removed 0 bases at V and 5 bases at J, leaving 8 bases unmatched. CDR3 in DNA: TGTGCCAGCAGCTTGGAGGGCGGGAGGGTCCGGGAGACCCAGTACTTC. This translates into CASSLEGGRVRETQYF. The whole variable domain, filled in from reference TRBV5-4 and TRBJ2-5, reads ETGVTQSPTHLIKTRGQQVTLRCSSQSGHNTVSWYQQALGQGPQFIFQYYREEENGRGNFPPRFSGLQFPNYSSELNVNALELDDSALYLCASSLEGGRVRETQYFGPGTRLLVL.

The chain joins TRBV5-1 to TRBJ1-6; no clear D gene. The ends were cut back, 4 bases at V and 7 bases at J, with 9 bases in the middle. Looked up from germline, CDR1 is SGHRS and CDR2 is YFSETQ. The CDR3 has 13 amino acids. The CDR3 loop reads CASSGHSNSPLHF. CDR3 nucleotide sequence: TGCGCCAGCAGCGGCCACAGCAATTCACCCCTCCACTTT.

V usage is TRBV7-9 and J usage is TRBJ1-5; 10 bases agree with TRBD1. CDR1 SEHNR and CDR2 FQNEAQ come from the germline V gene (reference sequence). The CDR3 spans 17 residues. V lost 1 base to trimming and J lost 6 bases; unmatched junction nucleotides: 9. The CDR3 bases are TGTGCCAGCAGCTTAGAGTTGAGACAGGGGGCGGTTCAGCCCCAGCATTTT. It translates to CASSLELRQGAVQPQHF. Using reference TRBV7-9 and TRBJ1-5 for the parts outside the CDR3, the full variable domain is DTGVSQNPRHKITKRGQNVTFRCDPISEHNRLYWYRQTLGQGPEFLTYFQNEAQLEKSRLLSDRFSAERPKGSFSTLEIQRTEQGDSAMYLCASSLELRQGAVQPQHFGDGTRLSIL.

This clonotype has ten or more counts. CDR3 in amino acids: CSVEVSAYEQYF. The CDR3 region has the DNA TGCAGCGTTGAAGTGTCAGCTTACGAGCAGTACTTC. V is TRBV29-1 and J is TRBJ2-7; no firm D call. CDR1 SQVTM and CDR2 ANQGSEA come from the germline V gene. The germline V and J ends were trimmed by 1 base and 4 bases, with 8 bases remaining between them. The length of the CDR3 is 12 residues.

This rearrangement joins TRBV10-3 to TRBJ2-1; the D is unclear. The length of the CDR3 is 16 residues. Germline CDR1 is ENHRY and CDR2 is SYGVKD. V lost 3 bases and J lost 1, with 13 bases in between. The CDR3 loop is CAISDSKENSYNEQFF. The DNA of the CDR3 is TGTGCCATCAGTGATAGTAAAGAAAATTCCTACAATGAGCAGTTCTTC.